The T cell receptor (beta chain) described here comes from a study of T cell responses to AZD1222 COVID-19 vaccine (dated by TCRdb to about 2021). Regarding the research as a whole: Because spike-specific TCR depth and breadth did not differ between the two schedules, AZD1222 recipients who got a second dose at roughly 4 weeks were pooled with those who got a second dose at roughly 12 weeks. Trial participants were enrolled by age into subgroups of 18-55, 56-69 and 70-plus years, and roughly 150, 30 and 60 TCR-sequenced participants, respectively, were included in these subgroups. TCR sequencing was performed for approximately 240 trial participants, of whom about 200 were given two doses of AZD1222 and about 25 were given two doses of MenACWY control vaccine.

Results and caveats for the whole study, not just this receptor: In the small 56-69-year group, the increase in depth fell short of significance, most likely because of low power. Nearly half of unique spike-specific TCRs reportedly recognized epitopes outside regions mutated in the B.1.351 and B.1.1.7 variants. After two AZD1222 doses, spike-specific TCR breadth and depth were significantly higher than at day 0 and than in MenACWY recipients. Because no day 14 peak-response samples were available, the repertoires could be characterized only after the peak T cell response. Participants were mostly white British and included more females than males, and it was suggested by the authors that clonal diversity may have been underestimated. The whole spike protein was spanned by vaccine-associated CD4 TCRs, and dominant responses were seen in regions 160-218 and 743-854. Conclusions about previously exposed vaccinees are limited, since just a handful of AZD1222 recipients were seropositive for SARS-CoV-2 at baseline.

Concerning this clone itself: Its antigen specificity is not known. No base quality values were provided; no much bigger clone lies one nucleotide off.

The CDR3 regions of human TCRbeta chains were analyzed by immunosequencing. Per the original workflow: TCRs in the repertoires were compared against a reference library of SARS-CoV-2-specific TCRs that had been generated with the MIRA antigen-specificity platform. Breadth was defined as the fraction of unique TCRs that were SARS-CoV-2-associated, and depth was defined as the fraction of total T cells that were SARS-CoV-2-associated. Using the MIRA data, each spike-specific TCR was assigned both to the spike region to which the TCR was reactive and to a CD4 or CD8 class. Log10-transformed breadth and depth values were compared by one-way ANOVA with Sidak's multiple comparisons tests. TCRdb retrieved this table from immuneACCESS and kept in-frame rearrangements only. Not all clones are present; in checked studies, unresolved V genes account for under half, and no reason is known for the remainder. For V, J and clone size, that table is used; D and trimming come from the DNA. The sample data list tens of thousands of clones, and about 80% of these were observed just once. The ten largest clonotypes hold roughly 10% of the sample.

This specimen's time point label, interpreted: baseline before first vaccination. The vaccinee samples were drawn from two UK trials, COV001 and COV002, one of which was a single-blind randomized controlled phase 2/3 trial testing AZD1222 (ChAdOx1 nCoV-19) in healthy adults. For TCRbeta chain sequencing, PBMC samples from trial participants were taken at day 0 and at day 28 after the second dose. The CDR3, from cysteine to phenylalanine, totals 17 residues. The DNA shown is the 51-base CDR3, in frame from base 1. Sequences SGHNT (CDR1) and YYREEE (CDR2) are obtained from the germline V gene (reference sequence). The junction shows trimming of 3 bases on V and 5 bases on J, and the gene matches do not reach 10 bases of it.

This clonotype was sampled from an adult in good health. The chain is assembled from TRBV5-4 and TRBJ2-5; 13 middle bases align to TRBD2. Sample: peripheral blood, taken on day 0 of AZD1222 vaccination. At the DNA level, the sequence is TGTGCCAGCAGCTCCGGACTAGCGGGAGAGGATCGGGAGACCCAGTACTTC. The encoded protein is CASSSGLAGEDRETQYF.